This T cell receptor beta chain was sequenced in a study of T-cell memory formation after mild COVID-19. Study at large: Across donors, TCR clusters were largely donor specific. Study-level points and caveats: Contracting clones from day 15 to 85 showed balanced CD4/CD8; later expanders favored CD4+.

In this sample, this clonotype turned up a few times. The antigen remains undetermined. Constant-segment primers were used for 5'RACE, and the resulting TCR alpha and TCR beta cDNA libraries carried sample barcodes and UMIs. Each CDR3 protein gets one entry after TCRdb re-called the 5' RACE reads with MiXCR. This sample has around 150,000 distinct CDR3 sequences, with 31% found just once. V gave up 7 bases and J gave up 6 bases; unmatched junction bases: 8. There are 14 residues in the CDR3. The sequence derives from an adult woman who had mild COVID-19 (a few samples of this study predate the infection). Cell type and time point are not known. Source material: PBMCs or a T cell subset sorted from them (not recorded which). The chain recombines TRBV12-3 or TRBV12-4 with TRBJ1-4, with TRBD1 matching over 7 bases. CDR3 sequence reads: CASTPTGRHEKLFF. The DNA for the CDR3 is TGTGCCAGCACCCCGACAGGGAGGCATGAAAAACTGTTTTTT.